Following are 9 T cell receptor beta chains from one sample sequenced in a study of identical twins. TCRdb re-derived calls from the 5' RACE reads in MiXCR, one entry per CDR3 protein. The table includes just under 650,000 distinct CDR3 sequences, about 7% detected once. Separately, the same data were catalogued under a study of yellow fever vaccine responses in identical twins.

What was sequenced was PBMCs. All receptors come from a woman aged 18-35 years in good health.

There are a few counts of this clonotype. V and J are TRBV7-6 and TRBJ2-1, with D perhaps matching TRBD1 or TRBD2 (6 bases each). Germline values: CDR1 SGHVS, CDR2 FNYEAQ. V was cut by 4 bases and J by 8 bases, with 9 bases left in between. This CDR3 has 12 residues. The CDR3 protein is CASSSRGHEQFF. Written as DNA, the CDR3 is TGTGCCAGCAGCTCCCGGGGGCATGAGCAGTTCTTC.

This clonotype was detected many times. V gene TRBV12-3 or TRBV12-4 combines with J gene TRBJ2-2; D gene uncertain. The V and J ends lost 3 bases and 4 bases respectively, with 6 bases between them. CDR3 length: 13 residues. DNA of the CDR3: TGTGCCAGCAGTTTTATGGTCACCGGGGAGCTGTTTTTT. Translated, it gives CASSFMVTGELFF.

The J gene is TRBJ2-1, the V gene TRBV5-1; D possibly corresponds to TRBD1 (6 bases). Germline-derived CDR1 and CDR2 are SGHRS and YFSETQ. Trimming shortened V by 1 base and J by 7 bases, and 15 bases separated the two germline ends. The CDR3 loop spans 15 amino acids. CDR3 sequence reads: CASSLWMQGSNEQFF. The CDR3 DNA sequence: TGCGCCAGCAGCTTGTGGATGCAGGGGAGTAATGAGCAGTTCTTC.

This clonotype was found many times. This sequence joins TRBV29-1 and TRBJ2-1; D is possibly TRBD1 (6 bases). The V gene's germline CDR1 is SQVTM and CDR2 ANQGSEA. CDR3 size: 13 residues. V was shortened by 4 bases and J by 4 bases, with 11 bases between the two germline ends. Here the CDR3 DNA reads TGCAGCGTTGGATGGCAGGGGTACAATGAGCAGTTCTTC. As protein: CSVGWQGYNEQFF.

This clonotype was detected ten times or more. The chain joins TRBV14 to TRBJ2-1; 10 bases map to TRBD2. V was pared by 4 bases and J by 9 bases, with 12 bases of the junction left unmatched. In germline, CDR1 is SGHDN, CDR2 FVKESK. This CDR3 comprises 16 residues. CDR3 sequence reads: CASSPGLAGGLFEQFF. DNA of the CDR3: TGTGCCAGCAGCCCAGGCTTAGCGGGAGGTTTGTTTGAGCAGTTCTTC.

This clonotype turned up a few times. The V and J genes are TRBV6-5 and TRBJ2-5; D gene ambiguous. There are 15 residues in the CDR3. V gave up 0 bases and J gave up 1 base, with 9 bases separating them. The germline CDR1 and CDR2 sequences are MNHEY and SVGAGI. The CDR3 DNA reads TGTGCCAGCAGTTACTCGACGGCCAGCCAAGAGACCCAGTACTTC. Translated, it gives CASSYSTASQETQYF.

This clonotype occurred many times. The V gene is TRBV7-6, the J gene TRBJ2-5; D is perhaps TRBD1 (6 bases). This CDR3 contains 14 residues. V gave up 5 bases and J gave up 4 bases, with 14 bases separating them. The V gene's germline CDR1 is SGHVS and CDR2 FNYEAQ. CDR3: CASSTLQGVETQYF. The CDR3 DNA is TGTGCCAGCAGCACCCTACAGGGTGTAGAGACCCAGTACTTC.

The rearrangement joins TRBV3-1 to TRBJ2-3; 15 bases map to TRBD2. The V gene end was trimmed by 2 bases and the J gene end by 0 bases; junction bases not matched to a gene: 12. The CDR3 is 21 residues long. Germline assignment: CDR1 LGHDT and CDR2 YNNKEL (reference sequence). The CDR3 region has the DNA TGTGCCAGCAGCCAAAAGCGGGGACTAGCGGGGGGACCCCGTAGCACAGATACGCAGTATTTT. Translating gives CASSQKRGLAGGPRSTDTQYF.

V gene TRBV7-2 combines with J gene TRBJ2-5; 9 nucleotides agree with TRBD2. The length of the CDR3 is 16 residues. J lost 1 base, V lost 3 bases, and 6 bases had no gene match. Germline CDR1 reads SGHTA; CDR2 reads FQGNSA. CDR3 region: CASSFRSGGLQETQYF. The CDR3 DNA follows: TGTGCCAGCAGCTTTCGGAGCGGGGGGCTCCAAGAGACCCAGTACTTC.